These T cell receptor beta chains were read from a single sample in a study of T-cell memory formation after mild COVID-19. One entry per CDR3 protein results from TCRdb running MiXCR on the 5' RACE reads. The sample has 350,000 to 500,000 distinct CDR3 sequences; roughly 18% are singletons. Input material: PBMCs or a T cell subset sorted from them (not recorded which). Receptors originate from a man between 18 and 35 years old who had mild COVID-19 (a few samples of this study predate the infection). Cell type and time point are not known. CDR3s include the opening cysteine and the closing phenylalanine or tryptophan. The D gene is left open where the match is weak. Only some rows state a clone size, as once, few, many or a class for expanded clones.

V: TRBV3-1; length: 14; J: TRBJ2-5; size: few; D: NA; DNA: TGTGCCAGCAGCCCTACTTGGATCCAAGAGACCCAGTACTTC; CDR3: CASSPTWIQETQYF
V: TRBV5-1; length: 14; J: TRBJ2-1; size: NA; D: NA; DNA: TGCGCCAGCAGCCCGGAGGTAGAGCTCAATGAGCAGTTCTTC; CDR3: CASSPEVELNEQFF
V: TRBV1; length: 18; J: TRBJ1-1; size: NA; D: NA; DNA: TGCACCAGCAGCCCTATATTTACAGGGGTCCCGAAGGTCACTGAAGCTTTCTTT; CDR3: CTSSPIFTGVPKVTEAFF
V: TRBV18; length: 15; J: TRBJ2-2; size: few; D: NA; DNA: TGTGCCAGCTCACCAGGGGTAGCGCGGACCGGGGAGCTGTTTTTT; CDR3: CASSPGVARTGELFF
V: TRBV6-2/TRBV6-3; length: 15; J: TRBJ2-5; size: NA; D: TRBD2; DNA: TGTGCCAGCAGCTGGAGCGGGGGGCTACAAGAGACCCAGTACTTC; CDR3: CASSWSGGLQETQYF
V: TRBV11-2; length: 16; J: TRBJ2-3; size: few; D: TRBD2; DNA: TGTGCCAGCAGCTTGACCGCCGGGACTAGCCAGGATACGCAGTATTTT; CDR3: CASSLTAGTSQDTQYF
V: TRBV7-2; length: 15; J: TRBJ2-4; size: few; D: NA; DNA: TGTGCCAGCAGCTTTAGCCAGGTTGCCAAAAACATTCAGTACTTC; CDR3: CASSFSQVAKNIQYF
V: TRBV7-2; length: 14; J: TRBJ1-2; size: few; D: NA; DNA: TGTGCCAGCAGCCGCGGGCAGGCTAACTATGGCTACACCTTC; CDR3: CASSRGQANYGYTF
V: TRBV7-9; length: 16; J: TRBJ1-3; size: NA; D: NA; DNA: TGTGCCAGCAGCCCGAGGGGACCGAATTCTGGAAACACCATATATTTT; CDR3: CASSPRGPNSGNTIYF
V: TRBV5-5; length: 13; J: TRBJ1-4; size: few; D: NA; DNA: TGTGCCAGCAGCTTGGAAGACGGGGAAAAACTGTTTTTT; CDR3: CASSLEDGEKLFF
V: TRBV20-1; length: 18; J: TRBJ2-2; size: NA; D: TRBD2; DNA: TGCAGTGCTAGAGTTACTAGCGGGGGCCCGGGGTTGGCCGGGGAGCTGTTTTTT; CDR3: CSARVTSGGPGLAGELFF
V: TRBV7-2; length: 15; J: TRBJ1-5; size: NA; D: NA; DNA: TGTGCCAGCAGCTTAGAGGCAGGGATGCATCAGCCCCAGCATTTT; CDR3: CASSLEAGMHQPQHF